The clone carrying this TCR beta chain has ten or more counts. The antigen is not known. These data belong to a study of identical twins. One entry per CDR3 protein results from TCRdb running MiXCR on the 5' RACE reads. The sample consists of about 690,000 distinct CDR3 sequences, over 5% of them appearing once. Overall study results and limits: For cord blood, abundant beta clonotypes had fewer insertions, unlike memory repertoires, which showed none. The study drew conclusions from cross-sectional statistical analysis, not from following the same donors. Among monozygotic twins, out-of-frame TCR alpha sharing exceeded what models predicted. Zero-insertion analyses might be partly confounded by invariant T cells like MAIT and iNKT.

Germline V gene data show CDR1 as SGDLS and CDR2 as YYNGEE. Germline trimming cut 1 base from V and 5 bases from J; bases unmatched to any gene: 3. The CDR3 contains 14 residues. Sequencing was carried out using naive T cells sorted from blood. This chain links TRBV9 with TRBJ2-1; 7 bases are shared with TRBD2. The sequence was collected from a man younger than 35 in good health. CDR3 sequence: CASSVPGGDNEQFF. CDR3 DNA sequence: TGTGCCAGCAGCGTACCGGGAGGCGACAATGAGCAGTTCTTC.